These T cell receptor beta chains were read from a single sample in a study of high-grade serous ovarian cancer treatment subgroups. This table comes from immunoSEQ multiplex PCR, and its TCRdb copy is limited to in-frame clones, with some not included. The sample has 7,000 to 10,000 clones; 75% to 80% are singletons. Specimen: tumor tissue. These receptors came from a human donor with high-grade serous ovarian cancer. The CDR3 runs from the conserved cysteine through the conserved F or W. A D gene is named only where the DNA matches it firmly. Not every row has a clone size; where given, it reads once, few, many or a size class.

cdr3_aa cdr3_nt j_call d_call v_call clone_size
CASSFLDKGTYEQYF TGTGCCAGCAGCTTTTTAGACAAGGGGACTTACGAGCAGTACTTC TRBJ2-7 . TRBV7-9 .
CASSFSTGANVLTF TGTGCCAGTAGCTTTAGCACCGGGGCCAACGTCCTGACTTTC TRBJ2-6 . TRBV19 .
CASSEGWTANNEQFF TGTGCCAGCAGTGAAGGGTGGACAGCTAACAATGAGCAGTTCTTC TRBJ2-1 . TRBV6-1 .
CASSGPGDLSTYNEQFF TGTGCCAGCAGTGGGCCGGGGGACCTCTCCACCTACAATGAGCAGTTCTTC TRBJ2-1 . TRBV2 .
CSAGRTGYGYTF TGCAGCGCCGGTAGGACAGGGTATGGCTACACCTTC TRBJ1-2 TRBD1 TRBV29-1 .
CASSSTLIPWEDGYTF TGTGCCAGCAGTTCGACCTTGATCCCATGGGAGGACGGCTACACCTTC TRBJ1-2 . TRBV6-5 .
CASSIRSATNEKLFF TGTGCCAGTAGTATAAGGAGCGCAACTAATGAAAAACTGTTTTTT TRBJ1-4 . TRBV19 .
CASSLATGGPYNEQFF TGCGCCAGCAGCTTGGCCACAGGGGGGCCTTACAATGAGCAGTTCTTC TRBJ2-1 TRBD1 TRBV5-1 .
CASSPPGSLAEDGYTF TGTGCCAGCAGCCCGCCGGGCAGTCTGGCCGAGGATGGCTACACCTTC TRBJ1-2 . TRBV5-4 .
CASSYSQGANYGYTF TGTGCCAGCAGTTACTCCCAGGGGGCGAACTATGGCTACACCTTC TRBJ1-2 TRBD1 TRBV6-6 .
CASSPRGGFEQYF TGTGCCAGCAGCCCCCGGGGAGGGTTCGAGCAGTACTTC TRBJ2-7 TRBD2 TRBV7-8 few
CAISDGGRSEKLFF TGTGCCATCAGTGACGGGGGCAGGTCTGAAAAACTGTTTTTT TRBJ1-4 . TRBV6-5 once
CASSLAHRAGAFF TGTGCCAGCAGCTTAGCCCACAGGGCAGGAGCTTTCTTT TRBJ1-1 . TRBV7-2 .
CASSYSTLAYEQYF TGTGCCAGCAGTTACTCGACCCTTGCCTACGAGCAGTACTTC TRBJ2-7 . TRBV6-6 few
CATTGGTYGYTF TGTGCCACTACGGGTGGGACCTATGGCTACACCTTC TRBJ1-2 . TRBV10-3 .
CASSPRGNRNYEQYF TGTGCCAGCAGCCCTCGGGGGAACCGGAACTACGAGCAGTACTTC TRBJ2-7 . TRBV9 .
CASSTGQGNTEAFF TGCGCCAGCAGCACCGGACAGGGGAACACTGAAGCTTTCTTT TRBJ1-1 TRBD1 TRBV5-1 .
CASSHRAGEQYF TGCGCCAGCAGCCACAGGGCGGGAGAGCAGTACTTC TRBJ2-5 . TRBV5-1 .
CSASTLYGRSGNTIYF TGCAGCGCTTCGACTCTTTACGGACGCTCTGGAAACACCATATATTTT TRBJ1-3 . TRBV29-1 .
CASSYVGSNYGYTF TGTGCCAGCAGTTACGTGGGTTCTAACTATGGCTACACCTTC TRBJ1-2 . TRBV6-5 few